This T cell receptor beta chain was sequenced during a study of blood T cell repertoires in COVID-19. Whole-study context: Both acute and convalescent COVID-19 samples were obtained from the United States, Italy and Spain.

CDR1 SGHRS and CDR2 YFSETQ come from the germline V gene. V lost 4 bases and J lost 5, with 16 bases in between. This CDR3 comprises 14 residues. As processed by the authors: Reference gene primers were amplified, and this amplification served to estimate nucleated cell counts. Clones were sequenced by immunoSEQ multiplex PCR, and TCRdb holds only the in-frame ones, with some missing. That table is the source of V, J and clone size, and D and trimming were worked out from the DNA. The data show around 15,000 clones, 85% to 90% seen once. The TCR was taken from a man between 60 and 70 years old with acute or convalescent COVID-19. The chain carries TRBV5-1 and TRBJ2-7; D might be TRBD2 (6 bases). Source material: peripheral blood. This CDR3 is CASSPGDGRDEQYF. The CDR3 region has the DNA TGCGCCAGCAGCCCGGGGGACGGACGGGACGAGCAGTACTTC.